This T cell receptor beta chain was sequenced for a study of T-cell reconstitution after alpha-beta-depleted transplantation in children listed by TCRdb under 2016. Some background on the complete study: T-cell immune reconstitution after TCRalphabeta/CD19-depleted allogeneic hematopoietic cell transplantation in children was quantitatively tracked in the study by means of TCR repertoire profiling. Broad study findings and their caveats: The apparently early alphabetaT-cell count recovery about two months after transplant was reportedly dependent on only several hundred rapidly expanded clones derived from non-depleted graft cells. The frequencies of hyperexpanded clones fell over the following months, and after one year, T-cell counts and TCRbeta diversity were mostly attributed to newly produced T cells. In some patients, the high TCRbeta diversity seen at day 60 was put down to recipient T cells and intrathymic progenitors that had survived conditioning.

The CDR3 spans 14 residues, from the cysteine through the phenylalanine. Only CDR3 DNA remains: 42 bases, in frame from the first base. V gives up 6 bases and J gives up 0 bases, and the segment between their germline ends measures 10 bases. CDR1 and CDR2, looked up from the germline V gene, are LGHNT and FRNRAP. This clonotype came up many times. The antigen it binds to is not known. No clone much larger than this one lies a single base away; base qualities are absent. This specimen's time point label, per the study, means: day 60 (about 2 months) after transplantation. The sample's treatment or condition label, decoded: allogeneic hematopoietic cell transplantation with graft depleted of TCRalphabeta T cells and CD19 B cells. TCRalphabeta/CD19-depleted allogeneic hematopoietic cell grafts were given to the transplant recipients, all of whom were children. Receptors were amplified or captured by PCR. TCRdb names Illumina HiSeq 2500 as the instrument used. TCR library preparation used molecular barcoding, with unique molecular identifiers applied to normalize quantification of the TCRbeta repertoire. TCRdb itself trimmed the public reads at Q25 with fastp, ran MiXCR and retained productive beta chains. Each CDR3 protein appears once, grouped with its most common genes and DNA. The sample records roughly 30,000 distinct CDR3 sequences, over 6.5% of which are singletons. The biggest ten clones account for around 30% of the sample.

Recombination connected TRBV12-5 to TRBJ2-3; no confident D gene assignment can be made. This sequence was found in a child younger than two who had a stem cell transplant for acute myeloid leukemia, so the T cells may come from the graft donor. Sample: peripheral blood, taken 60 days after TCRalphabeta/CD19-depleted stem cell transplant. The CDR3 protein: CASGESKSTDTQYF. The DNA reads TGTGCTAGTGGGGAAAGTAAAAGCACAGATACGCAGTATTTT.